The next 13 T cell receptor beta chains were all read from a single sample in a study of cytotoxic CD8 clonotypes in ibrutinib-treated CLL. Clones were sequenced by immunoSEQ multiplex PCR, and TCRdb holds only the in-frame ones, with some missing. Seen here are about 150,000 clones, 79% observed once, and the top ten hold around 13%. The source was PBMCs, collected after 12 months of ibrutinib treatment. The receptors were sampled from a human donor with chronic lymphocytic leukemia.

This clone is a singleton in its sample. This chain connects TRBV29-1 to TRBJ2-5, with a possible D match to TRBD2 (6 bases). CDR1 is SQVTM and CDR2 is ANQGSEA in the germline V gene. Trimming left V 4 bases short and J 5 bases short, with 17 bases between. The CDR3 spans 14 residues. CDR3 DNA: TGCAGCGTTGCCAGACTAGATAAAAAGGAGACCCAGTACTTC. Its protein product is CSVARLDKKETQYF.

This rearrangement joins TRBV7-9 to TRBJ1-4; D unclear. CDR3 length equals 13 residues. Trimming removed 0 bases from V and 7 bases from J, with 6 bases in between. In germline, CDR1 is SEHNR, CDR2 FQNEAQ (reference sequence). The CDR3 coding sequence is TGTGCCAGCAGCTTAGCTTGGGGTGAAAAACTGTTTTTT. Protein product: CASSLAWGEKLFF.

This clone has a handful of counts. The chain joins TRBV4-3 to TRBJ1-2, with unresolved D. This CDR3 region has 14 residues. The V end lost 0 bases, the J end lost 5 bases, and 10 bases lay between the germline ends. Germline values: CDR1 LGHNA, CDR2 YSLEER. The CDR3 nucleotides read TGCGCCAGCAGCCAAGAAAACACCGCTTATGGCTACACCTTC. Its translation is CASSQENTAYGYTF.

The chain carries TRBV7-9 and TRBJ1-2; D uncertain. The CDR3 is 15 residues long. Trimming removed 5 bases from V and 4 bases from J, with 17 bases in between. Germline V CDR1 and CDR2: SEHNR, FQNEAQ (reference sequence). In nucleotides, the CDR3 is TGTGCCAGCAGCCCGCTATACGGAGCCGGCTATGGCTACACCTTC. Its protein product is CASSPLYGAGYGYTF.

The V gene is TRBV7-2, the J gene TRBJ1-1; tentative D call: TRBD1 (6 bases). The V and J ends lost 5 bases and 2 bases respectively, with 12 bases between them. Per the germline V gene, CDR1 is SGHTA and CDR2 is FQGNSA. This CDR3 region has 14 residues. The CDR3: CASSLQGINTEAFF. CDR3 sequence (DNA): TGTGCCAGCAGCCTACAGGGCATTAACACTGAAGCTTTCTTT.

This clone occurred a few times. The gene calls are TRBV14 and TRBJ2-7; weak D call: TRBD1 (5 bases). Germline CDR1 SGHDN, CDR2 FVKESK. The CDR3 is 17 amino acids. The ends were cut back, 0 bases at V and 3 bases at J, with 18 bases in the middle. CDR3 in DNA: TGTGCCAGCAGCCAAGATCTCCCTGGGGCAGGCGACTACGAGCAGTACTTC. Protein product: CASSQDLPGAGDYEQYF.

The chain uses TRBV21-1 and TRBJ2-1. TRBV21-1 is termed a pseudogene. There are 15 residues in the CDR3. The CDR3 region has the DNA TGTGCCAGCAGCAAACTAAGGAACTCCTACAATGAGCAGTTCTTC. Protein: CASSKLRNSYNEQFF.

The V call is TRBV5-6, the J call TRBJ2-3, with 11 positions matching TRBD1. The CDR3 totals 16 residues. CDR1 SGHDT and CDR2 YYEEEE come from the germline V gene. Unmatched junction bases numbered 6, after V lost 1 base and J lost 5 bases. The CDR3 region is CASSLSGTGGGDTQYF. Here the CDR3 DNA reads TGTGCCAGCAGCTTGTCAGGGACAGGGGGTGGAGATACGCAGTATTTT.

The rearrangement links TRBV30 to TRBJ2-5; TRBD2 matches 8 bases. The germline gives CDR1 GTSNPN, CDR2 SVGIG (reference sequence). The CDR3 loop spans 18 amino acids. The ends lost 2 bases at V and 4 bases at J; junction bases unmatched: 18. The CDR3 protein is CAWSHPGTRGIGAETQYF. The CDR3 DNA follows: TGTGCCTGGAGTCACCCCGGGACTAGGGGGATTGGCGCAGAGACCCAGTACTTC.

The CDR3 region is CASSLVGEKLFF. The CDR3 bases are TGCGCCAGCAGCTTAGTGGGAGAAAAACTGTTTTTT. The rearrangement links TRBV5-1 to TRBJ1-4; D uncertain. The V gene lost 2 bases and the J gene lost 8 bases, with 7 bases spanning the gap. Germline V CDR1 and CDR2: SGHRS, YFSETQ. This CDR3 spans 12 amino acids.

The genes are TRBV5-6 and TRBJ2-7; D could derive from TRBD1 or TRBD2 (7 bases each). The ends were cut back, 8 bases at V and 7 bases at J, with 22 bases in the middle. This CDR3 has 14 amino acids. The germline gives CDR1 SGHDT, CDR2 YYEEEE. CDR3 bases: TGTGCCAGTACCCTCGGGGAGGGGGCGTTTGAGCAGTACTTC. Protein product: CASTLGEGAFEQYF.

The CDR3 DNA reads as TGTGCCAGTACCGGGACAGGGACCCGGAACACCGGGGAGCTGTTTTTT. Translated: CASTGTGTRNTGELFF. The rearrangement uses TRBV30 and TRBJ2-2; 9 bases align to TRBD1. Losses at the gene ends were 8 bases for V and 1 base for J; bases not matched to a gene: 11. CDR3 length equals 16 residues. Looked up from germline, CDR1 is GTSNPN and CDR2 is SVGIG (reference sequence).

This clone was seen once. The chain is built from TRBV28 and TRBJ2-7, with D possibly called TRBD1 or TRBD2 (5 bases each). The germline V gene has CDR1 MDHEN and CDR2 SYDVKM. Trimming cost V 2 bases and J 3 bases, with 17 bases left between them. This CDR3 has 16 amino acids. This CDR3 is CASSLINGQGVYEQYF. The CDR3 DNA reads as TGTGCCAGCAGTTTAATAAACGGCCAGGGAGTCTACGAGCAGTACTTC.